This T cell receptor (beta chain) was retrieved from a study of a mutant IDH1 vaccine in newly diagnosed glioma. The wider study: Patients were given eight vaccinations, scheduled in weeks 1, 3, 5, 7, 11, 15, 19 and 23. The initiation of vaccination occurred 4-6 weeks after radiotherapy alone, or with temozolomide cycles.

Sample time point: week 23, last vaccination. Every vaccine dose comprised 300 ug of mutant IDH1 20-mer peptide plus topical imiquimod. Every donor had a new WHO grade 3 or 4 astrocytoma that was IDH1-mutant, with loss of nuclear ATRX. Whole-study results and caveats: Overall, 93.3% of patients had vaccine-induced immune responses.

This clone has just one count. Its antigen is undetermined. The CDR3 spans 16 residues. In germline, CDR1 is SGHNT, CDR2 YYREEE (reference sequence). Unmatched junction bases numbered 7, after V lost 3 bases and J lost 3 bases. Some clones are missing from TCRdb's copy, which holds only in-frame ones; the method was immunoSEQ multiplex PCR. The top ten clones hold 3.5% to 4% of a sample with tens of thousands of clones, approximately 90% of them seen once. The sample was PBMCs, taken from a glioma patient whose treatment included an IDH1 peptide vaccine. This chain joins TRBV5-4 and TRBJ2-3; 10 positions agree with TRBD2. The receptor was derived from a man aged 50-59 years with glioma. The chain's CDR3 is CASSSARTSGTDTQYF. CDR3 nucleotide sequence: TGTGCCAGCAGCTCCGCCCGGACTAGCGGTACAGATACGCAGTATTTT.